The 18 T cell receptor beta chains below were found in one sample sequenced in a study of blood T cells in healthy people across ages. Alongside a J-beta primer mix, a sample-barcoded 5' primer served in a second PCR lasting about 7 to 11 cycles. TCRdb reprocessed the 5' RACE reads with MiXCR, giving one entry per CDR3 protein. Of 1.5 million to 2 million distinct CDR3 sequences listed, about two fifths are singletons. Sequencing was performed on blood. These receptor sequences come from a human donor in good health.

J is TRBJ2-7 and V is TRBV20-1; D is uncertain. Germline loops: CDR1 DFQATT, CDR2 SNEGSKA (reference sequence). V gave up 3 bases and J gave up 5 bases, with 11 bases separating them. The CDR3 has 12 amino acids. The chain's CDR3 is CSASSSTDEQYF. In DNA, the CDR3 is TGCAGTGCTAGTTCATCCACCGACGAGCAGTACTTC.

The gene calls are TRBV7-9 and TRBJ2-3, with D perhaps being TRBD1 or TRBD2 (5 bases each). Germline V lookup: CDR1 SEHNR, CDR2 FQNEAQ (reference sequence). Trimming cost V 5 bases and J 15 bases, with 18 bases left between them. CDR3 size: 12 residues. CDR3 loop: CASSQGPTARYF. The CDR3 DNA follows: TGTGCCAGCAGCCAGGGACCTACCGCGCGTTATTTT.

The rearrangement uses TRBV10-2 and TRBJ1-1, with 8 positions matching TRBD1. The germline V gene encodes CDR1 WSHSY and CDR2 SAAADI. V was pared by 3 bases and J by 2 bases, with 5 bases of the junction left unmatched. The CDR3 loop spans 15 amino acids. CDR3 amino acids: CASSDHDRGNTEAFF. The CDR3 DNA sequence: TGCGCCAGCAGTGATCACGACAGGGGCAACACTGAAGCTTTCTTT.

The chain links TRBV5-1 to TRBJ2-3; no firm D call. Germline V gene sequence: CDR1 SGHRS, CDR2 YFSETQ. The V gene lost 1 base and the J gene lost 7 bases, with 10 bases spanning the gap. The CDR3 has 13 residues. Written as DNA, the CDR3 is TGCGCCAGCAGCTTGAAGGTCGGAAATACGCAGTATTTT. The encoded protein is CASSLKVGNTQYF.

With respect to this clonotype: A read error may account for a junction end that differs from germline. The rearrangement uses TRBV2 and TRBJ2-3; 15 bases are shared with TRBD2. The CDR3 extends over 16 amino acids. The germline CDR1 and CDR2 sequences are SNHLY and FYNNEI. The CDR3 DNA is TGCGCTACCGGGACTAGCGGGGGGCGCATAGGTACGAGCCCGTATTTT. Translation: CATGTSGGRIGTSPYF.

This clonotype has a single count. The chain is built from TRBV7-2 and TRBJ2-3; unclear D gene. The V end lost 7 bases, the J end lost 4 bases, and 9 bases lay between the germline ends. Germline V gene lookup returns CDR1 SGHTA and CDR2 FQGNSA. The CDR3 runs 12 residues. The CDR3, as DNA: TGTGCCAGCAACTCTTGGGCAGATACGCAGTATTTT. It encodes CASNSWADTQYF.

The V gene is TRBV19, the J gene TRBJ2-3; no clear D. The CDR3 contains 12 residues. CDR1 and CDR2 (germline): LNHDA, SQIVND (reference sequence). The V end was cut by 9 bases, the J end by 5 bases, with 12 bases between. The CDR3 DNA reads TGTGCCAGGAGCCAAGTAGAAGATACGCAGTATTTT. Its protein is CARSQVEDTQYF.

The rearrangement links TRBV19 to TRBJ1-2; D remains unclear. There are 13 residues in the CDR3. The V end lost 5 bases, the J end lost 4 bases, and 11 bases lay between the germline ends. Germline CDR1 and CDR2: LNHDA and SQIVND (reference sequence). Here the CDR3 reads CASSSDAGYGYTF. As DNA, the CDR3 is TGTGCCAGTAGTTCAGACGCAGGCTATGGCTACACCTTC.

The chain links TRBV7-2 to TRBJ2-1; D possibly corresponds to TRBD2 (6 bases). The CDR3 is 20 residues long. CDR1 is SGHTA, CDR2 FQGNSA, per germline. Trimming removed 5 bases from V and 8 bases from J, with 34 bases in between. The CDR3 nucleotides read TGTGCCAGCAGCCAAACCGGGCCACGGACTACCTGGGGTTTGAGGGATGAGCAGTTCTTC. Amino acid sequence: CASSQTGPRTTWGLRDEQFF.

The chain has TRBV11-2 and TRBJ1-2, with a tentative D call TRBD1 (6 bases). Germline V gene sequence: CDR1 SGHAT, CDR2 FQNNGV. V was cut by 2 bases and J by 4 bases, with 20 bases left in between. CDR3 length: 17 amino acids. The CDR3 loop reads CASSLNGGLENFYGYTF. DNA for the CDR3: TGTGCCAGCAGCTTAAACGGGGGGCTTGAAAACTTCTATGGCTACACCTTC.

V and J are TRBV6-6 and TRBJ1-2; no reliable D call. Trimming pared 2 bases from V and 0 bases from J, leaving 13 bases between. The CDR3 is 16 residues long. In germline, CDR1 is MNHNY, CDR2 SVGAGI (reference sequence). This CDR3 is CASSYTPDTSNYGYTF. CDR3 nucleotide sequence: TGTGCCAGCAGTTACACACCAGACACTTCTAACTATGGCTACACCTTC.

The J gene is TRBJ1-2, the V gene TRBV18; the D gene is possibly TRBD1 (6 bases). Germline CDR1 is KGHSH and CDR2 is LQKENI. The CDR3 runs 13 residues. V lost 2 bases and J 11 bases, leaving 15 bases between the germline ends. CDR3 in amino acids: CASSPGAGEAYTF. The CDR3 bases are TGTGCCAGCTCACCAGGGGCAGGGGAAGCTTACACCTTC.

The chain has TRBV28 and TRBJ2-2, with TRBD1 matching over 7 bases. Germline-derived CDR1 and CDR2 are MDHEN and SYDVKM. The CDR3 length is 16 residues. With V trimmed by 3 bases and J by 4 bases, 8 bases remained unmatched. This chain's CDR3 is CASSFYRGEGTGELFF. CDR3 DNA sequence: TGTGCCAGCAGTTTCTACAGGGGAGAGGGCACCGGGGAGCTGTTTTTT.

This sequence joins TRBV7-2 and TRBJ2-1; no clear D. CDR3 length: 16 residues. Trimming stripped 1 base from V and 5 bases from J, with 15 bases between. CDR1 and CDR2 from the germline V gene are SGHTA and FQGNSA. As DNA, the CDR3 is TGTGCCAGCAGCTTAGGACCGAGTTTTGTGAACAATGAGCAGTTCTTC. Translated: CASSLGPSFVNNEQFF.

A word on this clonotype: This may come from a read error, since a much larger clone is one base off. J is TRBJ2-1 and V is TRBV25-1; 8 nucleotides match TRBD2. The CDR3 length is 14 residues. CDR1 and CDR2 (germline): MGHDK, SYGVNS. The DNA for the CDR3 is TGTGCCTGCAGTGGAGGGACTAGAAGGAATGAGCAGTTCTTC. It is translated as CACSGGTRRNEQFF.

The gene calls are TRBV5-1 and TRBJ1-1; D remains ambiguous. V was clipped by 4 bases and J by 0 bases, with 13 bases between them. The CDR3 consists of 15 residues. Germline values: CDR1 SGHRS, CDR2 YFSETQ. For the CDR3, the DNA is TGCGCCAGCAGCCATAACAACGTCATGAACACTGAAGCTTTCTTT. This gives the protein CASSHNNVMNTEAFF.

The chain is built from TRBV4-3 and TRBJ1-4, with a possible D match to TRBD1 (6 bases). The CDR3 extends over 16 amino acids. The germline V gene encodes CDR1 LGHNA and CDR2 YSLEER. Trimming pared 6 bases from V and 5 bases from J, leaving 19 bases between. In DNA form, the CDR3 reads TGCGCCAGCAGGGAGTTAACAGGGAACGGCAATGAAAAACTGTTTTTT. Its protein is CASRELTGNGNEKLFF.

This clonotype was detected only a few times. The genes are TRBV20-1 and TRBJ2-3; 8 nucleotides line up with TRBD2. The CDR3 spans 13 residues. Germline CDR1 is DFQATT and CDR2 is SNEGSKA (reference sequence). The V and J ends lost 6 bases and 5 bases, in that order; junction bases with no gene match: 7. The CDR3 loop reads CSAHSGAVDTQYF. The DNA for the CDR3 is TGCAGTGCCCATAGCGGGGCCGTAGATACGCAGTATTTT.